The present TCR beta chain was sequenced within a study of blood T cell repertoires in COVID-19. Using immunoSEQ multiplex PCR, the repertoire was profiled, and TCRdb retains in-frame clones only, with some absent. The sample has about 200,000 clones, 87% seen once; the top ten hold roughly 2%. There are 19 residues in the CDR3. The V gene lost 1 base and the J gene lost 0 bases, with 21 bases spanning the gap. Germline CDR1 reads SGHVS; CDR2 reads FNYEAQ. The origin of this receptor is a man between 35 and 55 years old with active or convalescent COVID-19. The material sequenced was peripheral blood. The chain recombines TRBV7-6 with TRBJ1-1; no clear D. This CDR3 is CASSLGGSKVSGMNTEAFF. CDR3 bases: TGTGCCAGCAGCTTAGGAGGATCCAAAGTTAGCGGCATGAACACTGAAGCTTTCTTT.